This TCR beta chain was sequenced during a study of CD8+ T cells in alopecia areata. Turning to the study itself: Treatment comprised oral tofacitinib, 5 to 10 mg twice daily, in treated patients. People stayed on tofacitinib for 6 to 18 months, then stopped the drug for 6 months.

Isolated RNA was reverse transcribed into cDNA used as the sequencing template. Generated by immunoSEQ multiplex PCR, the TCRdb table keeps only in-frame clones and is missing some. The data contain some 110,000 clones, around 58% of them seen just once; the ten biggest clones take up 30%. This sample's treatment: oral pan-JAK inhibitor, 5-10 mg twice daily. Findings and limits, study-wide: Besides other cells, scalp samples also yield sequences of resident alphabeta T cells from normal skin.

CDR3 length: 14 residues. Per the germline V gene, CDR1 is SQVTM and CDR2 is ANQGSEA. After removal of 3 bases from V and 4 bases from J, the junction contained 2 bases not matched to a gene. To note about this clone: Its specificity is unknown.

The chain combines TRBV29-1 with TRBJ2-7, with 14 bases identical to TRBD2. The source is a human donor with alopecia areata. The source was CD8+ T cells sorted from blood, collected at week 4, from a patient treated with tofacitinib. The CDR3 protein is CSVDRLAGGYEQYF. The CDR3 DNA follows: TGCAGCGTTGATCGACTAGCGGGGGGGTACGAGCAGTACTTC.